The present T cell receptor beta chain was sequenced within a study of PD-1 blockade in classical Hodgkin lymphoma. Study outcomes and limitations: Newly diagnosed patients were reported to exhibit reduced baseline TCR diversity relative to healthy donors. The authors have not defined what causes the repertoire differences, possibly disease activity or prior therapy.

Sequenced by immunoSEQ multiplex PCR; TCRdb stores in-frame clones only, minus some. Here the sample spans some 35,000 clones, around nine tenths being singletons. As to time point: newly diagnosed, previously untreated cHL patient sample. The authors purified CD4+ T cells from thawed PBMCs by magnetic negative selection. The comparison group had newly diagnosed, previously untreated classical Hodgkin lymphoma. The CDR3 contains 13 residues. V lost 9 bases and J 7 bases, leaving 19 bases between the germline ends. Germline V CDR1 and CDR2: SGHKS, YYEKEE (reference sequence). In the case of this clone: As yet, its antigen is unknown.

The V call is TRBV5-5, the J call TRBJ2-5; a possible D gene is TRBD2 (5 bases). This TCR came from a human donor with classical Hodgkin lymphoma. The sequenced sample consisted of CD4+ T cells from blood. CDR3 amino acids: CATAPPDFGTQYF. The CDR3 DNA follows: TGTGCCACGGCGCCCCCGGACTTTGGGACCCAGTACTTC.